The clone carrying this TCR beta chain was counted a few times. Its antigen is unknown. TRB was amplified from about 260-540 ng of blood genomic DNA. Germline V gene data show CDR1 as MNHEY and CDR2 as SMNVEV (reference sequence). The CDR3 runs 16 residues. TRB rearrangements were amplified by multiplex PCR with BIOMED2 TRB-A/B primers. Using its own MiXCR run on the multiplex PCR reads, TCRdb lists one record per CDR3 protein. The table shows approximately 18,000 distinct CDR3 sequences, with under 30% occurring only once. The source of the sample is a study of T and B cells in COVID-19 patients. Turning to the study itself: Blood was sampled from COVID-19 patients who were either actively infected or recovered. Most recovered patients had mild to moderate COVID-19 treated as outpatients. The study, taken as a whole, reports: Few blood samples existed from mildly ill patients during symptoms or early in severe cases. Active COVID-19 showed highly clonal TRB repertoires; recovery showed diversity and richness above healthy donors.

This chain connects TRBV27 to TRBJ2-4; D is possibly TRBD2 (5 bases). Near its end, the DNA agrees better with TRBJ2-7, so the J call may be wrong. This sequence originates from a human donor who had recovered from COVID-19. Sequencing input: blood. This CDR3 is CASRASGAGGYYEQYF. The CDR3 DNA is TGTGCCAGCAGGGCCTCGGGCGCGGGTGGTTACTACGAGCAGTACTTC.